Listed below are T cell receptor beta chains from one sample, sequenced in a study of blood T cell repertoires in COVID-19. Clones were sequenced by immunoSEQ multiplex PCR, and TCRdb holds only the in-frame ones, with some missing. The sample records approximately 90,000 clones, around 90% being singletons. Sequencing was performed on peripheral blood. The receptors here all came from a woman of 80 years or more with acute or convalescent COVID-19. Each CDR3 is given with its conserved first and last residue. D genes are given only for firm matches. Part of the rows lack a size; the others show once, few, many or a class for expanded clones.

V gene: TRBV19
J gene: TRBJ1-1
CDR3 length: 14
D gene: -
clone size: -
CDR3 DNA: TGTGCCAGTAGTCGGGAACGAGTGAACACTGAAGCTTTCTTT
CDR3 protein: CASSRERVNTEAFF

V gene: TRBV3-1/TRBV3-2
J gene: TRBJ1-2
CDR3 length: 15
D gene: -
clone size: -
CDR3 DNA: TGTGCCAGCAGCCAAGGGACGGGGCGGGGCTATGGCTACACCTTC
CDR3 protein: CASSQGTGRGYGYTF

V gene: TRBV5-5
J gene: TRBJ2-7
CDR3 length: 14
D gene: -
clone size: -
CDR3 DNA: TGTGCCAGCAGCTTTGCCGGGGGACCCTACGAGCAGTACTTC
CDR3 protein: CASSFAGGPYEQYF

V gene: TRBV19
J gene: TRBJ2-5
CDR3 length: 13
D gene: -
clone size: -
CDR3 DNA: TGTGCCAGTAGTATAGTCCCCCGGGAGACCCAGTACTTC
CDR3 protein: CASSIVPRETQYF

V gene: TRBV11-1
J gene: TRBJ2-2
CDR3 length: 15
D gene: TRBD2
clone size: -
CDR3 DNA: TGTGCCAGCAAGAAGACTAGCGGGAGGGCCGGGGAGCTGTTTTTT
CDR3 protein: CASKKTSGRAGELFF

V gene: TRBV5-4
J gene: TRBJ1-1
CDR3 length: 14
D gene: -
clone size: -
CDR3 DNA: TGTGCCAGCAGCTTGTCCAGGGCTAACACTGAAGCTTTCTTT
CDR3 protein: CASSLSRANTEAFF

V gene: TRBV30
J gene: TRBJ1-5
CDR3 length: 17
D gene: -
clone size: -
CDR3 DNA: TGTGCCTGGAGTGCGGGGTGGGGGCGTATGAGCAATCAGCCCCAGCATTTT
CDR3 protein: CAWSAGWGRMSNQPQHF

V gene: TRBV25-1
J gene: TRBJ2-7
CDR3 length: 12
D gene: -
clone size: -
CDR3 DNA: TGTGCCAGCAGTGGTAACAGCTACGAGCAGTACTTC
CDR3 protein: CASSGNSYEQYF

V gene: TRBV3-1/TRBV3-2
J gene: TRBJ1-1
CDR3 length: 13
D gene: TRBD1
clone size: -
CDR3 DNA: TGTGCCAGCAGCCCCGGGACAGGGTTAGAAGCTTTCTTT
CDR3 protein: CASSPGTGLEAFF

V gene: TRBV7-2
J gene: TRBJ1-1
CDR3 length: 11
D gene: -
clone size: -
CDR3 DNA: TGTGCCAGCAGCTTACTTGGAGGAGCTTTCTTT
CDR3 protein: CASSLLGGAFF

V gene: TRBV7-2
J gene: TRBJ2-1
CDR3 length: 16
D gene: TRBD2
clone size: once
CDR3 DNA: TGTGCCAGCAGCTTAGGTCTAGCGGGCTCCTACAATGAGCAGTTCTTC
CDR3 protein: CASSLGLAGSYNEQFF

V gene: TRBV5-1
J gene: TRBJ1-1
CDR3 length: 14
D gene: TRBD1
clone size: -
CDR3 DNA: TGCGCCAGCAGCGAGCCAGGGGGCAACACTGAAGCTTTCTTT
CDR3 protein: CASSEPGGNTEAFF

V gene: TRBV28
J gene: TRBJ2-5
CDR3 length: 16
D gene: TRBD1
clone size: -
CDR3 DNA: TGTGCCAGCAGCTTTGGCGGACAGGGGTACCAAGAGACCCAGTACTTC
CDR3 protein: CASSFGGQGYQETQYF

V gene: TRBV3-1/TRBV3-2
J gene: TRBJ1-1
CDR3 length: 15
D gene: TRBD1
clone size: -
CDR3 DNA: TGTGCCAGCAGCCGACGGACAGGGGGTAGGACTGAAGCTTTCTTT
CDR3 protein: CASSRRTGGRTEAFF

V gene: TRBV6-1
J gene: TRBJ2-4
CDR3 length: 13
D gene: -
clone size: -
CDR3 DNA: TGTGCCAGCAGTGACACAGGGAGGGACATTCAGTACTTC
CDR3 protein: CASSDTGRDIQYF

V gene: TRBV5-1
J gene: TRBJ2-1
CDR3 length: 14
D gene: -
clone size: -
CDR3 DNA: TGCGCCAGCACTCATGGTACTACCTACAATGAGCAGTTCTTC
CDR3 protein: CASTHGTTYNEQFF

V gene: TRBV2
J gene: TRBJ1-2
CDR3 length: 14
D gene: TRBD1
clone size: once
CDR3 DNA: TGTGCCAGCAGGCCGGGACAGGGGCACTATGGCTACACCTTC
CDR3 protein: CASRPGQGHYGYTF

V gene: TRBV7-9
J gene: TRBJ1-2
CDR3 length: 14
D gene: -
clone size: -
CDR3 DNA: TGTGCCAGCAGCGCAGTTTCTGACTATTTTGGCTACACCTTC
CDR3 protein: CASSAVSDYFGYTF

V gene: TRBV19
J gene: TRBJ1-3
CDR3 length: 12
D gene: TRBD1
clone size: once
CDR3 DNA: TGTGCCAGTAGTTGGCAGGGGGACACCATATATTTT
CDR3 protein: CASSWQGDTIYF